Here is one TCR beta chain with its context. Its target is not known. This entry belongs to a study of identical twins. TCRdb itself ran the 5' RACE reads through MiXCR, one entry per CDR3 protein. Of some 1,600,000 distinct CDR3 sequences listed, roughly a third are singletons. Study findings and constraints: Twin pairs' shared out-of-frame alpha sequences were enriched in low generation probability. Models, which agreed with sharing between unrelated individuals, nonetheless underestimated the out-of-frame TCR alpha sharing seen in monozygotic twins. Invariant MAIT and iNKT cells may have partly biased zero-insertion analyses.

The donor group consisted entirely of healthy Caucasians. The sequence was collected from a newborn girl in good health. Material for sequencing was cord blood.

The CDR3 loop reads CATSDSGTSGGETQYF. The CDR3 bases are TGTGCCACCAGTGATTCCGGGACTAGCGGGGGAGAGACCCAGTACTTC. The rearrangement uses TRBV24-1 and TRBJ2-5; TRBD2 matches at 14 bases. Germline assignment: CDR1 KGHDR and CDR2 SFDVKD. The CDR3 extends over 16 amino acids. V dropped 2 bases and J dropped 4; count of bases not matched to a gene: 2.